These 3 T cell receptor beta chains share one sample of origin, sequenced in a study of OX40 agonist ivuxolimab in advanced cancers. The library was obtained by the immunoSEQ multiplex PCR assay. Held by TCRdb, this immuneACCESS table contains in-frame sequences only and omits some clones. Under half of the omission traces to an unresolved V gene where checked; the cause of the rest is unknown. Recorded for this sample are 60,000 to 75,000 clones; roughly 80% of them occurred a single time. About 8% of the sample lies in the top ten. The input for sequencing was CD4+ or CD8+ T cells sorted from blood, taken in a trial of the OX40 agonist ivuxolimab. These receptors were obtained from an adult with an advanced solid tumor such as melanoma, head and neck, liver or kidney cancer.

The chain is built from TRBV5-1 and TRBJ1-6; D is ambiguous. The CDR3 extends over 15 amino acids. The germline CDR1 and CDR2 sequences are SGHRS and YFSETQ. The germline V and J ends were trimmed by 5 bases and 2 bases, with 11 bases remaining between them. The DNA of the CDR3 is TGCGCCAGCAGTACAACAGACCCCTATAATTCACCCCTCCACTTT. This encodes CASSTTDPYNSPLHF.

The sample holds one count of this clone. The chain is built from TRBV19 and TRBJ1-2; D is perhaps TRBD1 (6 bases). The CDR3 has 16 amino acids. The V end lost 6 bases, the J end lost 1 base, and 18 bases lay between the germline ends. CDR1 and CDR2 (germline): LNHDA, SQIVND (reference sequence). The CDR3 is CASRRSGTRYNYGYTF. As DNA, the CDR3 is TGTGCCAGTAGGAGGTCCGGGACAAGGTATAACTATGGCTACACCTTC.

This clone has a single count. DNA for the CDR3: TGTGCCATGGGACTCGGGGACGAGCAGTACTTC. Translation gives CAMGLGDEQYF. V gene TRBV10-3 combines with J gene TRBJ2-7, with a tentative D call TRBD2 (6 bases). Germline CDR1 is ENHRY and CDR2 is SYGVKD. CDR3 length: 11 residues. Trimming took 9 bases from V and 5 from J, leaving 11 bases between them.